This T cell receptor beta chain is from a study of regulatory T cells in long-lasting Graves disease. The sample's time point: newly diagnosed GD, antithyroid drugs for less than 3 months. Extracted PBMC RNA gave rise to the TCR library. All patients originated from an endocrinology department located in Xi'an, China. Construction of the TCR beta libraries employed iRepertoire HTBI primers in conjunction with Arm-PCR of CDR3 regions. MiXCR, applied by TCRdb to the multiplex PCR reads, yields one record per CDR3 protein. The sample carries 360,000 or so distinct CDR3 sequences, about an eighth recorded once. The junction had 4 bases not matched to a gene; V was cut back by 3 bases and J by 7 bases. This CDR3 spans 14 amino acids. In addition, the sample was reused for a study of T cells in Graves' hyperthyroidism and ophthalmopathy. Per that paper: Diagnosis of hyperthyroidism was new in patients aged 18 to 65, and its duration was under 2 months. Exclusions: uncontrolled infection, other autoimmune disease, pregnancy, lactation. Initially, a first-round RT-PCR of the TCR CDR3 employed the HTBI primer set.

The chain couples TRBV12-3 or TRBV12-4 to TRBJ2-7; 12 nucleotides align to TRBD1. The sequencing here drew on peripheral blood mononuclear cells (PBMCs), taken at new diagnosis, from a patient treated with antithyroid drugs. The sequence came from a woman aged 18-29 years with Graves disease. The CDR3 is CASSLGDRGLEQYF. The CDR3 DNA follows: TGTGCCAGCAGTTTGGGGGACAGGGGGCTTGAGCAGTACTTC.